The clone carrying this T cell receptor (beta chain) turned up a few times. What it binds is unknown. Source material was 2 million unsorted PBMCs, stored at -80 °C in RNAlater. The cDNA came from 5'RACE with 10-nucleotide random UMIs. TCRdb reprocessed the 5' RACE reads via MiXCR and lists one record per CDR3 protein. The sample shows 17,000 or so distinct CDR3 sequences, around 28% of them seen only once. This entry belongs to a study of neurological immune-mediated disorders. Study-level results: None of the CDR3 amino acid sequences of expanded clones recurred across subjects, suggesting private repertoires in all groups.

Sequenced material: PBMCs. The receptor was derived from a man aged 50 or older with HTLV-1-associated myelopathy (HAM/TSP).

The CDR3 region is CASSPFSGDTGELFF. For the CDR3, the DNA is TGCGCCAGCAGCCCTTTTTCCGGGGACACCGGGGAGCTGTTTTTT. The chain combines TRBV5-1 with TRBJ2-2; D perhaps matches TRBD2 (5 bases). The germline V gene encodes CDR1 SGHRS and CDR2 YFSETQ. Trimming stripped 4 bases from V and 3 bases from J, with 13 bases between. CDR3 length: 15 amino acids.